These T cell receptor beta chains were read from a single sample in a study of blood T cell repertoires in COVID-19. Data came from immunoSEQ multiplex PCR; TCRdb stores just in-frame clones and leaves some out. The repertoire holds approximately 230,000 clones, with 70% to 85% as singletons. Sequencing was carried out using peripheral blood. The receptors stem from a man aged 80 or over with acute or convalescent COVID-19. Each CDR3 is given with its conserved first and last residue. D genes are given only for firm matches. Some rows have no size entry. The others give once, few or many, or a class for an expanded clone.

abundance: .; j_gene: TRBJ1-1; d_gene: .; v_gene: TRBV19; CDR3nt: TGTGCCAGTAGTATATCGGGGGATGGCACTGAAGCTTTCTTT; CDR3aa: CASSISGDGTEAFF
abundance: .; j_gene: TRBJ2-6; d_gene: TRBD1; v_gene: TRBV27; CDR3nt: TGTGCCAGCAGTTACACAGGGGGCGGAGCCGGGGCCAACGTCCTGACTTTC; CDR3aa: CASSYTGGGAGANVLTF
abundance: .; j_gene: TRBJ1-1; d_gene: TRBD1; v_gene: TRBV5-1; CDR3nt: TGCGCCAGCAGCAAGACGAGGGGACAGGGGCTTACGAACACTGAAGCTTTCTTT; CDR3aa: CASSKTRGQGLTNTEAFF
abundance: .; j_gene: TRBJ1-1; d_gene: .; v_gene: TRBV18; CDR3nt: TGTGCCAGCTCACGCGAAGGGACACCGAACACTGAAGCTTTCTTT; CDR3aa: CASSREGTPNTEAFF
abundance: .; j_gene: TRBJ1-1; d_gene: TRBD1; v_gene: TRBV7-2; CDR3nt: TGTGCCAGCAGCCCAAGGTCGGGACAGGGGGTCACTGAAGCTTTCTTT; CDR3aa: CASSPRSGQGVTEAFF
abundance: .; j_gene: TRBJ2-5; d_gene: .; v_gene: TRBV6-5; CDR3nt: TGTGCCAGCAGTTACTGGGGCAGCTCTCAAGAGACCCAGTACTTC; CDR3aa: CASSYWGSSQETQYF
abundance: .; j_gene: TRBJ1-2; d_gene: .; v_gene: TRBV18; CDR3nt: TGTGCCAGCTCACCGCAGGATCAGCATGGCTACACCTTC; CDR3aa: CASSPQDQHGYTF
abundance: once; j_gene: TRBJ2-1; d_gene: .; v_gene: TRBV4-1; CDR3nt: TGCGCCAGCAGCCAGAGGAACGACGGCAATGAGCAGTTCTTC; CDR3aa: CASSQRNDGNEQFF
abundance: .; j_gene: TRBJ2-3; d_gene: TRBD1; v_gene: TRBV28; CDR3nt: TGTGCCAGCAGTTTATGGGGGACAGAGTATTCAGATACGCAGTATTTT; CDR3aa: CASSLWGTEYSDTQYF
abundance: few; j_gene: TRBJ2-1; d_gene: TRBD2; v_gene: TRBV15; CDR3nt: TGTGCCACCAGCAGAGATAAAGGGACTAGCGGGAGGGGTGAGCAGTTCTTC; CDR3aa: CATSRDKGTSGRGEQFF
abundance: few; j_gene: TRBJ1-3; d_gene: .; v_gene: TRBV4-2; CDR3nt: TGTGCCAGCAGCCAAGAAGGGGCAAACTCTGGAAACACCATATATTTT; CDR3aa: CASSQEGANSGNTIYF
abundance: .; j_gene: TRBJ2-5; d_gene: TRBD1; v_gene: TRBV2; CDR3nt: TGTGCCAGTTCCAAACCGGGACAGGGGCAACAAGAGACCCAGTACTTC; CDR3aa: CASSKPGQGQQETQYF
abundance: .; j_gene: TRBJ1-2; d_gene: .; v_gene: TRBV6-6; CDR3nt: TGTGCCAGCAGTGCATCGGGAGCCGATTCGTCTGGCTACACCTTC; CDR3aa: CASSASGADSSGYTF
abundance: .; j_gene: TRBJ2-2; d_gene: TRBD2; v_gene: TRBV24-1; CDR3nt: TGTGCCACTAGGCGGGGGGACACGGCCGGGGAGCTGTTTTTT; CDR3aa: CATRRGDTAGELFF
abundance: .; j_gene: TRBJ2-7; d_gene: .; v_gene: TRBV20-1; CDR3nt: TGCAGTGCTAGTACAGGGTACGAGCAGTACTTC; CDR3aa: CSASTGYEQYF
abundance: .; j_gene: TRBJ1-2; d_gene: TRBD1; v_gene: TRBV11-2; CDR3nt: TGTGCCAGCAGCTCGTCCGGGACAGGGTACGGCTACACCTTC; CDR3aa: CASSSSGTGYGYTF
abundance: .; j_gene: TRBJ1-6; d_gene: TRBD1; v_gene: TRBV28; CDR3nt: TGTGCCACGGAGAGGGGGCTTCACAATTCACCCCTCCACTTT; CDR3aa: CATERGLHNSPLHF
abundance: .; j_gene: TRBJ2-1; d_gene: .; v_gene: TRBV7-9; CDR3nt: TGTGCCAGCAGCCCCCGGAGACGCTCCTACAATGAGCAGTTCTTC; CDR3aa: CASSPRRRSYNEQFF
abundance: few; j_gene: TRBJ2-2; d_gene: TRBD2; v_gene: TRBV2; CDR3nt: TGTGCCAGCAACCCGACTAGCATCCGCAAGAACACCGGGGAGCTGTTTTTT; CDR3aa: CASNPTSIRKNTGELFF
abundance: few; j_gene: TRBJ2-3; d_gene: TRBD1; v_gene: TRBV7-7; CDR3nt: TGTGCCAGCAGCGCGACAGGGTACACAGATACGCAGTATTTT; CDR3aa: CASSATGYTDTQYF
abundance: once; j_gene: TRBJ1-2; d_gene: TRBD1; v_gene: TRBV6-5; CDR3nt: TGTGCCAGCAGCTACAGGGGCGAGTACTATGGCTACACCTTC; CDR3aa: CASSYRGEYYGYTF
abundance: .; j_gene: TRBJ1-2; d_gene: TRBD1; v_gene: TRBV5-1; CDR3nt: TGCGCCAGCAGTCCAAACCGCCCCTACAGGGGTGAGGATGGCTACACCTTC; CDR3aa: CASSPNRPYRGEDGYTF
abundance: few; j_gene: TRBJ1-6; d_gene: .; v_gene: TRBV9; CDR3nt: TGTGCCAGCAGCCCCCGGTTGGGCAGGGAACTTAATTCACCCCTCCACTTT; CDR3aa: CASSPRLGRELNSPLHF
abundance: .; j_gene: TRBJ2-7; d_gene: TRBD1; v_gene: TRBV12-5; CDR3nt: TGTGCTAGTGGCTGGAGCAGGGACAGCACCTACGAGCAGTACTTC; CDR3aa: CASGWSRDSTYEQYF